This entry lists 32 T cell receptor beta chains sequenced from one sample in a study of beta chain features in type 1 diabetes (dated by TCRdb to the late 2010s). Library preparation was by the immunoSEQ multiplex PCR assay. All of the isolated RNA was reverse transcribed with the High Capacity cDNA Reverse Transcription Kit, so expressed TCRB transcripts were sequenced. In its TCRdb copy, this immuneACCESS table keeps in-frame sequences only and misses some clones. Where compared with another copy, unresolved V genes explain less than half of these, and the others have no known cause. The sample records 450,000 to 550,000 clones, approximately 30% of which are singletons. The ten largest clones represent about 0.065% of the sample. The sequenced sample was naive CD4+ T cells from blood. The sample's cell subset or site label is to be understood as: true naive CD4+ T cells. Receptors were obtained from a man between 18 and 35 years old in good health.

This clone appeared a few times. V gene TRBV6-5 combines with J gene TRBJ2-1; the D is unclear. CDR3 size: 15 residues. Germline V lookup: CDR1 MNHEY, CDR2 SVGAGI. Trimming pared 7 bases from V and 4 bases from J, leaving 17 bases between. CDR3 sequence reads: CASKRYRSNYNEQFF. CDR3 nucleotide sequence: TGTGCCAGCAAAAGGTACCGCTCTAATTACAATGAGCAGTTCTTC.

This clone has only a few counts. The same CDR3 also results from other DNA sequences found in this sample. This chain uses TRBV30 with TRBJ1-4; D is unresolved. Deletions cut 4 bases from V and 7 bases from J, with 16 bases between. Germline V gene sequence: CDR1 GTSNPN, CDR2 SVGIG (reference sequence). The CDR3 extends over 14 amino acids. The CDR3 region is CAWNSGSYLEKLFF. CDR3 nucleotides: TGTGCCTGGAATAGCGGAAGCTATCTTGAAAAACTGTTTTTT. Looking up the rest from reference TRBV30 and TRBJ1-4 gives the full variable domain: SQTIHQWPATLVQPVGSPLSLECTVEGTSNPNLYWYRQAAGRGLQLLFYSVGIGQISSEVPQNLSASRPQDRQFILSSKKLLLSDSGFYLCAWNSGSYLEKLFFGSGTQLSVL.

The chain employs TRBV5-1 and TRBJ2-1; D unresolved. The CDR3 has 13 amino acids. Per germline, CDR1 SGHRS and CDR2 YFSETQ. Trimming left V 3 bases short and J 9 bases short, with 13 bases between. This CDR3 is CASSYIVESEQFF. In DNA, the CDR3 is TGCGCCAGCAGCTACATTGTGGAAAGTGAGCAGTTCTTC.

Notes on this clone: Different DNA sequences within this sample yield the same CDR3. J is TRBJ1-5 and V is TRBV5-6; D is ambiguous. The ends were cut back, 0 bases at V and 7 bases at J, with 5 bases in the middle. CDR1 and CDR2 from the germline V gene are SGHDT and YYEEEE. This CDR3 comprises 12 residues. CDR3 protein: CASSLAGQPQHF. The CDR3 DNA reads TGTGCCAGCAGCTTGGCTGGGCAGCCCCAGCATTTT.

The chain combines TRBV25-1 with TRBJ2-2, with 8 bases identical to TRBD1. The CDR3 covers 16 residues. V was pared by 8 bases and J by 4 bases, with 12 bases of the junction left unmatched. Germline values: CDR1 MGHDK, CDR2 SYGVNS. CDR3 sequence (DNA): TGTGCCAGCGTAGGAAGGGCACAGGGGGGCACCGGGGAGCTGTTTTTT. It yields the protein CASVGRAQGGTGELFF.

The chain has TRBV5-4 and TRBJ2-3; the D is unclear. Germline V CDR1 and CDR2: SGHNT, YYREEE (reference sequence). V lost 0 bases, J lost 5 bases, and 16 bases lay in between. The CDR3 is 16 amino acids. CDR3 residues: CASSLVGPPAGDTQYF. The CDR3 DNA reads TGTGCCAGCAGCTTGGTAGGGCCTCCCGCCGGAGATACGCAGTATTTT. Filled out from reference TRBV5-4 and TRBJ2-3, the complete variable domain reads ETGVTQSPTHLIKTRGQQVTLRCSSQSGHNTVSWYQQALGQGPQFIFQYYREEENGRGNFPPRFSGLQFPNYSSELNVNALELDDSALYLCASSLVGPPAGDTQYFGPGTRLTVL.

The chain carries TRBV5-6 and TRBJ2-5; D gene unclear. Germline CDR1 is SGHDT and CDR2 is YYEEEE. This CDR3 region has 13 residues. Trimming took off 0 bases at V and 9 bases at J, with 12 bases between the two ends. The CDR3 loop is CASSLEGRAPQYF. CDR3 coding DNA: TGTGCCAGCAGCTTGGAGGGCAGAGCACCCCAGTACTTC.

The chain carries TRBV11-2 and TRBJ2-6, with D possibly being TRBD2 (6 bases). Germline V gene sequence: CDR1 SGHAT, CDR2 FQNNGV. Trimming shortened V by 4 bases and J by 0 bases, and 7 bases separated the two germline ends. CDR3 length: 15 amino acids. The CDR3, as DNA: TGTGCCAGCAGCTCGCGGGGCTCTGGGGCCAACGTCCTGACTTTC. Its translation is CASSSRGSGANVLTF.

This clone has just a few counts. The chain uses TRBV18 and TRBJ2-3; D gene uncertain. V lost 0 bases, J lost 3 bases, and 7 bases lay in between. This CDR3 is 14 amino acids long. CDR1 and CDR2 (germline): KGHSH, LQKENI. The CDR3 is CASSPPEHTDTQYF. CDR3 sequence (DNA): TGTGCCAGCTCACCACCGGAGCATACAGATACGCAGTATTTT.

This chain connects TRBV30 to TRBJ1-5; tentatively, D is TRBD1 (5 bases). Trimming stripped 2 bases from V and 8 bases from J, with 13 bases between. The CDR3 contains 13 residues. Germline V lookup: CDR1 GTSNPN, CDR2 SVGIG (reference sequence). This chain's CDR3 is CAWSPRGGEPQHF. In nucleotides, the CDR3 is TGTGCCTGGAGTCCCCGGGGCGGGGAGCCCCAGCATTTT.

The rearrangement links TRBV7-2 to TRBJ2-1; D is perhaps TRBD1 (6 bases). Germline-derived CDR1 and CDR2 are SGHTA and FQGNSA. The ends were cut back, 4 bases at V and 7 bases at J, with 8 bases in the middle. The CDR3 sequence is 12 residues long. Written as DNA, the CDR3 is TGTGCCAGCAGCTCGGGACAAAATGAGCAGTTCTTC. Translated: CASSSGQNEQFF.

This clone was observed a few times. V is TRBV4-3 and J is TRBJ2-7; 8 bases are a match to TRBD1. This CDR3 has 13 residues. CDR1 LGHNA and CDR2 YSLEER come from the germline V gene. V gave up 4 bases and J gave up 9 bases; unmatched junction bases: 8. The DNA of the CDR3 is TGCGCCAGCAGCCCGGACAGGGCTGGGTGGCAGTACTTC. Translation gives CASSPDRAGWQYF.

V gene TRBV6-6 combines with J gene TRBJ2-2, with 7 bases lining up with TRBD2. This CDR3 has 15 residues. V was pared by 6 bases and J by 1 base, with 5 bases of the junction left unmatched. Looked up from germline, CDR1 is MNHNY and CDR2 is SVGAGI (reference sequence). The CDR3 is CASRLGGQNTGELFF. CDR3 DNA: TGTGCCAGCAGGTTGGGAGGGCAGAACACCGGGGAGCTGTTTTTT.

The chain has TRBV29-1 and TRBJ2-5; 14 bases match TRBD2. The CDR3 loop spans 14 amino acids. Germline lookup yields CDR1 SQVTM and CDR2 ANQGSEA. J lost 5 bases, V lost 6 bases, and 5 bases had no gene match. The CDR3 DNA reads as TGCAGCGTGACTAGCGGGAGGGCCCGGGAGACCCAGTACTTC. Amino acid sequence: CSVTSGRARETQYF.

This clone was counted only a few times. Other DNA sequences of this sample code for an identical CDR3. The chain recombines TRBV9 with TRBJ2-1; TRBD2 matches at 10 bases. The germline gives CDR1 SGDLS, CDR2 YYNGEE. This CDR3 is 15 amino acids long. The ends lost 4 bases at V and 2 bases at J; junction bases unmatched: 3. The CDR3 sequence: CASSLSGRAYNEQFF. CDR3 bases: TGTGCCAGCAGCTTGAGCGGGAGGGCCTACAATGAGCAGTTCTTC.

The chain couples TRBV9 to TRBJ2-1; D is ambiguous. This CDR3 spans 13 amino acids. The V and J ends lost 3 bases and 1 base respectively, with 5 bases between them. Germline assignment: CDR1 SGDLS and CDR2 YYNGEE. This CDR3 reads CASSALSYNEQFF. The CDR3 region has the DNA TGTGCCAGCAGCGCGTTATCCTACAATGAGCAGTTCTTC. The full variable domain, with the rest looked up from reference TRBV9 and TRBJ2-1, is DSGVTQTPKHLITATGQRVTLRCSPRSGDLSVYWYQQSLDQGLQFLIQYYNGEERAKGNILERFSAQQFPDLHSELNLSSLELGDSALYFCASSALSYNEQFFGPGTRLTVL.

V is TRBV4-3 and J is TRBJ2-5; maybe TRBD1 (6 bases). The germline V and J ends were trimmed by 3 bases and 5 bases, with 16 bases remaining between them. The CDR3 runs to 15 residues. Germline CDR1 LGHNA, CDR2 YSLEER. CDR3 in amino acids: CASSHQVGGGETQYF. As DNA, the CDR3 is TGCGCCAGCAGCCACCAGGTTGGGGGCGGGGAGACCCAGTACTTC.

The chain recombines TRBV25-1 with TRBJ2-1, with 14 bases aligning to TRBD2. This CDR3 is 17 amino acids long. V shed 3 bases, J shed 7 bases, and the junction held 8 bases outside the gene matches. The germline gives CDR1 MGHDK, CDR2 SYGVNS. The CDR3 sequence is CASSETSGRAHWNEQFF. DNA of the CDR3: TGTGCCAGCAGTGAGACTAGCGGGAGGGCCCATTGGAATGAGCAGTTCTTC. The whole variable domain, filled in from reference TRBV25-1 and TRBJ2-1, reads EADIYQTPRYLVIGTGKKITLECSQTMGHDKMYWYQQDPGMELHLIHYSYGVNSTEKGDLSSESTVSRIRTEHFPLTLESARPSHTSQYLCASSETSGRAHWNEQFFGPGTRLTVL.

This clone was seen only a few times. This chain joins TRBV15 and TRBJ1-4; TRBD1 aligns across 7 bases. The J segment lost 4 bases and the V segment lost 3 bases, leaving 5 bases of the junction unmatched. Per germline, CDR1 LNHNV and CDR2 YYDKDF (reference sequence). CDR3 length: 15 amino acids. The CDR3 reads CATSSRDSLNEKLFF. Written as DNA, the CDR3 is TGTGCCACCAGCAGTCGGGACAGCCTTAATGAAAAACTGTTTTTT.

This clone has a handful of counts. V is TRBV5-1 and J is TRBJ2-7; unclear D gene. The CDR3 has 13 residues. Trimming shortened V by 4 bases and J by 0 bases, and 8 bases separated the two germline ends. Germline V gene lookup returns CDR1 SGHRS and CDR2 YFSETQ. The CDR3 here is CASSPARSYEQYF. CDR3 coding DNA: TGCGCCAGCAGCCCAGCGCGCTCCTACGAGCAGTACTTC. Variable domain in full (rest from reference TRBV5-1 and TRBJ2-7): KAGVTQTPRYLIKTRGQQVTLSCSPISGHRSVSWYQQTPGQGLQFLFEYFSETQRNKGNFPGRFSGRQFSNSRSEMNVSTLELGDSALYLCASSPARSYEQYFGPGTRLTVT.

V gene TRBV4-3 combines with J gene TRBJ2-3; no definite D call. V lost 3 bases to trimming and J lost 0 bases, with 10 bases between them. The CDR3 spans 15 residues. Germline loops: CDR1 LGHNA, CDR2 YSLEER. CDR3 bases: TGCGCCAGCAGCCACACATACCAGAGCACAGATACGCAGTATTTT. Translating it yields CASSHTYQSTDTQYF.

The V gene is TRBV9, the J gene TRBJ2-7, with D maybe TRBD2 (6 bases). There are 15 residues in the CDR3. CDR1 is SGDLS and CDR2 is YYNGEE in the germline V gene. V was pared by 0 bases and J by 0 bases, with 10 bases between. The CDR3 DNA reads TGTGCCAGCAGCGTAGATAGCGGCCTCTCCTACGAGCAGTACTTC. It translates to CASSVDSGLSYEQYF.

This clone showed up just a few times. The V and J genes are TRBV7-2 and TRBJ2-7; D might be TRBD1 (5 bases). The ends were cut back, 7 bases at V and 6 bases at J, with 16 bases in the middle. The CDR3 loop spans 13 amino acids. The germline CDR1 and CDR2 sequences are SGHTA and FQGNSA. DNA of the CDR3: TGTGCCAGCACCCGTTGGGGCCAGGGCGAGCAGTACTTC. This translates into CASTRWGQGEQYF.

A note on this clone: Additional DNA sequences in this sample encode the identical CDR3. J is TRBJ1-5 and V is TRBV30, with a weak D call TRBD1 (6 bases). The CDR3 spans 13 residues. V lost 0 bases, J lost 6 bases, and 9 bases lay in between. Per the germline V gene, CDR1 is GTSNPN and CDR2 is SVGIG (reference sequence). In DNA, the CDR3 is TGTGCCTGGAGTGTGGGGGGCAGTCAGCCCCAGCATTTT. Translation: CAWSVGGSQPQHF.

The V call is TRBV19, the J call TRBJ2-1; D perhaps matches TRBD1 (6 bases). Trimming took 3 bases from V and 6 from J, leaving 9 bases between them. The CDR3 contains 13 residues. The V gene's germline CDR1 is LNHDA and CDR2 SQIVND (reference sequence). CDR3 coding DNA: TGTGCCAGTAGTATCACAGGGACCAATGAGCAGTTCTTC. Translating it yields CASSITGTNEQFF.

This clone has only a few counts. This chain connects TRBV27 to TRBJ2-1; TRBD2 matches 11 bases. The CDR3 runs 17 residues. J was trimmed by 2 bases and V by 7 bases; bases with no gene match: 10. Germline values: CDR1 MNHEY, CDR2 SMNVEV (reference sequence). The CDR3 here is CASTMRTSGPPYNEQFF. The CDR3 DNA reads as TGTGCCAGCACCATGAGGACTAGCGGGCCTCCCTACAATGAGCAGTTCTTC.

The rearrangement links TRBV7-9 to TRBJ1-5, with TRBD1 as a possible D gene (6 bases). This CDR3 comprises 14 residues. V shed 2 bases and J shed 2 bases, with 7 bases lying between them. Germline V lookup: CDR1 SEHNR, CDR2 FQNEAQ (reference sequence). This CDR3 is CASSLKGGNQPQHF. The CDR3 DNA is TGTGCCAGCAGCTTAAAGGGGGGCAATCAGCCCCAGCATTTT.

The V and J genes are TRBV6-6 and TRBJ2-1; 7 bases are a match to TRBD2. The germline gives CDR1 MNHNY, CDR2 SVGAGI (reference sequence). The CDR3 is 15 residues long. The ends lost 2 bases at V and 9 bases at J; junction bases unmatched: 10. Here the CDR3 DNA reads TGTGCCAGCAGTTACGCGCTCGGGAGGTGGGGTGAGCAGTTCTTC. This gives the protein CASSYALGRWGEQFF.

The sample holds a few counts of this clone. CDR3 sequence (DNA): TGTGCCTGGAGTGCCGAAGAAGAGACCCAGTACTTC. Residues: CAWSAEEETQYF. The chain uses TRBV30 and TRBJ2-5; D call uncertain. This CDR3 has 12 residues. The ends were cut back, 1 base at V and 3 bases at J, with 6 bases in the middle. Looked up from germline, CDR1 is GTSNPN and CDR2 is SVGIG (reference sequence).

The V call is TRBV19, the J call TRBJ2-1; D remains unclear. Germline-derived CDR1 and CDR2 are LNHDA and SQIVND (reference sequence). The V gene lost 3 bases and the J gene lost 8 bases, with 5 bases spanning the gap. The CDR3 has 11 amino acids. The DNA for the CDR3 is TGTGCCAGTAGTATCTTCCATGAGCAGTTCTTC. Encoded protein: CASSIFHEQFF.

The chain's CDR3 is CASSLTRLGGTDTQYF. For the CDR3, the DNA is TGCGCCAGCAGCTTGACCCGACTCGGTGGCACAGATACGCAGTATTTT. This chain joins TRBV5-1 and TRBJ2-3; D unclear. The germline V gene encodes CDR1 SGHRS and CDR2 YFSETQ. Trimming left V 1 base short and J 1 base short, with 13 bases between. The CDR3 has 16 amino acids. Drawing the rest from reference TRBV5-1 and TRBJ2-3, the complete variable domain is KAGVTQTPRYLIKTRGQQVTLSCSPISGHRSVSWYQQTPGQGLQFLFEYFSETQRNKGNFPGRFSGRQFSNSRSEMNVSTLELGDSALYLCASSLTRLGGTDTQYFGPGTRLTVL.

The chain joins TRBV10-3 to TRBJ1-4; 11 nucleotides line up with TRBD1. Germline V lookup: CDR1 ENHRY, CDR2 SYGVKD. Trimming removed 3 bases from V and 6 bases from J; junction bases left unmatched: 3. The CDR3 loop spans 15 amino acids. CDR3 sequence: CAISDRDRGDEKLFF. As DNA, the CDR3 is TGTGCCATCAGTGATCGGGACAGGGGGGATGAAAAACTGTTTTTT.